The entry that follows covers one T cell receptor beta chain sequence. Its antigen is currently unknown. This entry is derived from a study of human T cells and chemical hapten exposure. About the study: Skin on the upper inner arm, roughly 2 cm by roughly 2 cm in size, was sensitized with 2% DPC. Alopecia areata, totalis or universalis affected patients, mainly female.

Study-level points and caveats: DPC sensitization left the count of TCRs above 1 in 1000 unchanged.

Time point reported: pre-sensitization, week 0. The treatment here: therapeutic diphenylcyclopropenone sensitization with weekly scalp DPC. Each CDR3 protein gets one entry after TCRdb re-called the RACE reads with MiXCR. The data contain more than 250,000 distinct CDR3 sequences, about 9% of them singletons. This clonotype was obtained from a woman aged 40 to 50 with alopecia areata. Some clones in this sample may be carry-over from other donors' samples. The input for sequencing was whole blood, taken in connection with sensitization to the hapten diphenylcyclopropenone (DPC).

DNA for the CDR3: TGTGCCAGCAGCTCAGGAGGGCGGAGAGCCTACGAGCAGTACTTC. It is translated as CASSSGGRRAYEQYF. The genes are TRBV5-4 and TRBJ2-7, with TRBD2 as a possible D gene (6 bases). Germline assignment: CDR1 SGHNT and CDR2 YYREEE (reference sequence). V was shortened by 3 bases and J by 2 bases, with 15 bases between the two germline ends. CDR3 size: 15 residues.